This entry lists 10 T cell receptor beta chains sequenced from one sample in a study of blood T cell repertoires in acute mononucleosis. Time point here: convalescence about 6 months (5-8 months) after acute presentation (visit 7). Profiling relied on immunoSEQ multiplex PCR, and the TCRdb table lists in-frame clones only, not all of them. Found here are roughly 1,800 clones, 20% to 25% of them singletons; the top ten hold 27%. The sequences come from EBV YVL epitope tetramer+ CD8+ T cells sorted from PBMCs, collected during convalescence from infectious mononucleosis. Subset given: CD8 T cells binding a tetramer with EBV BRLF1 109-117 peptide (YVL-BR). These receptors were collected from a woman aged 18 to 35 with infectious mononucleosis caused by EBV.

This clone occurred many times. The chain employs TRBV19 and TRBJ1-1, with 7 nucleotides matching TRBD1. CDR3 length: 13 amino acids. J was trimmed by 4 bases and V by 9 bases; bases with no gene match: 8. Germline CDR1 reads LNHDA; CDR2 reads SQIVND (reference sequence). This CDR3 is CASSSAGGTEAFF. DNA for the CDR3: TGTGCCAGCAGTTCCGCAGGGGGCACTGAAGCTTTCTTT. Full variable domain (rest looked up from reference TRBV19 and TRBJ1-1): DGGITQSPKYLFRKEGQNVTLSCEQNLNHDAMYWYRQDPGQGLRLIYYSQIVNDFQKGDIAEGYSVSREKKESFPLTVTSAQKNPTAFYLCASSSAGGTEAFFGQGTRLTVV.

On this clone itself: In the same sample, other DNA sequences code for this CDR3. This rearrangement joins TRBV5-4 to TRBJ2-7; D may match TRBD1 or TRBD2 (6 bases each). The germline CDR1 and CDR2 sequences are SGHNT and YYREEE (reference sequence). V lost 3 bases, J lost 2 bases, and 18 bases lay in between. The CDR3 runs to 16 residues. CDR3 bases: TGTGCCAGCAGCTCGCGGGGTGGGGGCGGGACCTACGAGCAGTACTTC. Protein: CASSSRGGGGTYEQYF.

This clone appeared a few times. A much more abundant neighbour one base away suggests this may be a read error. J is TRBJ2-5 and V is TRBV4-1; the match to TRBD2 covers 12 bases. From germline, CDR1 is MGHRA and CDR2 YSYEKL. This CDR3 spans 16 amino acids. The CDR3 spells CASSLASGGAAGTQYF. Here the CDR3 DNA reads TGTGCCAGCAGCTTGGCTAGCGGGGGGGCCGCGGGGACCCAGTACTTC.

By frequency in the sample, this clone is large. The sample contains more than one DNA sequence encoding this CDR3. The V call is TRBV11-2, the J call TRBJ2-1, with TRBD2 matching 8 bases. From germline, CDR1 is SGHAT and CDR2 FQNNGV. This CDR3 has 13 amino acids. The J segment lost 7 bases and the V segment lost 3 bases, leaving 2 bases of the junction unmatched. As DNA, the CDR3 is TGTGCCAGCAGCTTCCCTAGCGGGAATGAGCAGTTCTTC. Translating gives CASSFPSGNEQFF.

By share, this clone ranks as large. The V call is TRBV29-1, the J call TRBJ2-7; TRBD2 matches 11 bases. Germline CDR1 is SQVTM and CDR2 is ANQGSEA. This CDR3 region has 14 residues. V gave up 4 bases and J gave up 2 bases; unmatched junction bases: 4. CDR3 sequence reads: CSVGLAGPPYEQYF. The CDR3 DNA follows: TGCAGCGTTGGACTAGCGGGACCGCCCTACGAGCAGTACTTC.

The V and J genes are TRBV6-6 and TRBJ2-1; tentatively, D is TRBD2 (6 bases). V dropped 8 bases and J dropped 5 bases, with 10 bases sitting between them. The germline V gene encodes CDR1 MNHNY and CDR2 SVGAGI (reference sequence). The CDR3 loop spans 12 amino acids. Written as DNA, the CDR3 is TGTGCCAGCTGGAGGGTAAACAATGAGCAGTTCTTC. Protein sequence: CASWRVNNEQFF.

On this clone itself: A junction end diverges from the germline sequence, so it may reflect a read error. This same CDR3 is encoded by further DNA sequences in the sample. The chain combines TRBV5-4 with TRBJ2-7, with D perhaps TRBD2 (7 bases). This CDR3 has 16 amino acids. Germline CDR1 is SGHNT and CDR2 is YYREEE (reference sequence). CDR3 coding DNA: TGTGCCCGCAGCTCTCGGGGCGGGGGCGGGACCTACGAGCAGTACTTC. Its translation: CARSSRGGGGTYEQYF.

This clone has just one count. A much bigger clone sits one base away, suggesting this may be a read error. The rearrangement uses TRBV4-2 and TRBJ2-5; 7 bases are shared with TRBD2. With the DNA end fitting TRBJ2-7 better, the J assignment may be wrong. The CDR3 covers 13 residues. Germline V gives CDR1 LGHNA, CDR2 YNFKEQ. CDR3 residues: CASSWTSSYEQYF. The CDR3, as DNA: TGTGCCAGCAGCTGGACTAGCTCCTACGAGCAGTACTTC.

The sample holds a few counts of this clone. The likely explanation is a read error, given a far larger clone one base away. The CDR3 here is CSFDSRNEQFF. The DNA for the CDR3 is TGCAGCTTTGACTCTAGGAATGAGCAGTTCTTC. This chain links TRBV29-1 with TRBJ2-1; D is ambiguous. Germline loops: CDR1 SQVTM, CDR2 ANQGSEA. The CDR3 is 11 amino acids.

The chain joins TRBV29-1 to TRBJ2-1; D is unclear. Trimming stripped 4 bases from V and 4 bases from J, with 8 bases between. Germline V gene lookup returns CDR1 SQVTM and CDR2 ANQGSEA. This CDR3 has 12 residues. CDR3 DNA sequence: TGCAGCGTTGGGGCCCTTTACAATGAGCAGTTCTTC. This codes for CSVGALYNEQFF.